This T cell receptor beta chain was retrieved from a study of beta chain features in type 1 diabetes (dated by TCRdb to between 2017 and 2018). Describing the broader study: Patients and healthy donors did not differ in mean age, gender distribution, total cell number or subset yield. Whereas all 30 or so donors provided naive and central memory subsets, regulatory and stem cell-like memory subsets were isolated from just 8 patients and about eight healthy donors. In the study, recently diagnosed type 1 diabetes patients and matched healthy donors were compared on the TCRB repertoires of their sorted circulating CD4+ T cell subsets. A total of 100 million to 110 million sorted cells were examined across all samples, and a strong correlation was observed between cell number per subset and RNA yield.

Study-level results and caveats: Naive, central memory and regulatory TCRB repertoires appeared more similar among patients than among healthy donors. Patients with type 1 diabetes made fewer insertions and deleted more nucleotides at VDJ recombination sites, implying thymic rearrangement abnormalities. Type 1 diabetes patients showed a moderate but significant shortening of TCRB CDR3 length in all four CD4+ subsets. Because small numbers of individuals were included in the HLA sub-analyses, any influence of HLA type on TCRB rearrangement was left unresolved. Because cDNA was sequenced instead of genomic DNA, activated cells with high expression could be over-represented, although the groups did not differ in activation or CD3 levels. Shorter templates might be favored by PCR, yet because patient and control samples were amplified and corrected together, any such skew would affect both groups equally.

The entire amount of isolated RNA was reverse transcribed using the High Capacity cDNA Reverse Transcription Kit, so the sequenced TCRB transcripts were expressed ones. Naive, central memory and regulatory T cell samples underwent deep immunoSEQ sequencing, averaging roughly 3.3 million total reads per sample. After sorted cells were lysed in RLT buffer, RNA was extracted with DNase-treated RNeasy Micro or Mini kits, with the choice depending on cell number. To prevent cross-contamination, every cell subset was processed on its own, while patient and healthy donor samples were processed together. Using the immunoSEQ multiplex PCR, TCRB sequences were amplified from cDNA into 87-bp fragments spanning the CDR3 region. Amplicons were sequenced on the Illumina HiSeq platform. The authors' pipeline ran thus. PCR bias was corrected computationally using synthetic template baselines, and reads within Hamming distance 2 were collapsed, with unmergeable singletons discarded. By aligning reads against IMGT, V, D and J genes, CDR3 length, and insertions or deletions at six rearrangement sites were assigned. Clonotype counts were normalized to sorted cell number within each subset before computing true diversity and Gini coefficients with the tcR R package. Repertoire sharing was quantified using the overlap coefficient calculated on TCRB nucleotide sequences. Held by TCRdb, this immuneACCESS table contains in-frame sequences only and omits some clones. Under half of the omission traces to an unresolved V gene where checked; the cause of the rest is unknown. Clone size and the V and J calls come from that table; the DNA yielded D and trimming. This sample comprises some 220,000 clones, approximately 10% of them detected only once. The top ten clones comprise approximately 1.4% of the sample.

Each donor gave one peripheral blood draw, averaging roughly 0.11 L, which was collected into heparinised tubes. Using a panel that included CD45RO, CCR7, CD25, CD127, CD95 and CD27, naive, central memory, regulatory and stem cell-like memory CD4+ T cells were sorted on a BD FACSAria II. Every sorted population had a purity above 95%. PBMCs were separated immediately by Lymphoprep density gradient centrifugation and were stained directly, without being cultured. To minimize batch effects, samples were stained and sorted in pairs, one healthy donor with one patient per experiment. The germline V gene (reference sequence) specifies GTSNPN as CDR1 and SVGIG as CDR2. Including the terminal cysteine and phenylalanine, the CDR3 comprises 14 residues. Just the 42-base CDR3 DNA is kept, in frame starting at base 1. Cut back by 0 bases and 3 bases, the V and J ends lie 9 bases apart. This clone was detected only a few times. Its target antigen remains unknown. One base away there is no much larger clone; base qualities are not given.

This chain is built from TRBV30 and TRBJ1-5; the D gene is unclear. This clonotype was sampled from a man between 18 and 29 years old in good health. Sequenced input: central memory CD4+ T cells from blood. The nucleotide sequence reads as follows: TGTGCCTGGAGTGTAACGGGGATCAATCAGCCCCAGCATTTT. Its coded protein is CAWSVTGINQPQHF.